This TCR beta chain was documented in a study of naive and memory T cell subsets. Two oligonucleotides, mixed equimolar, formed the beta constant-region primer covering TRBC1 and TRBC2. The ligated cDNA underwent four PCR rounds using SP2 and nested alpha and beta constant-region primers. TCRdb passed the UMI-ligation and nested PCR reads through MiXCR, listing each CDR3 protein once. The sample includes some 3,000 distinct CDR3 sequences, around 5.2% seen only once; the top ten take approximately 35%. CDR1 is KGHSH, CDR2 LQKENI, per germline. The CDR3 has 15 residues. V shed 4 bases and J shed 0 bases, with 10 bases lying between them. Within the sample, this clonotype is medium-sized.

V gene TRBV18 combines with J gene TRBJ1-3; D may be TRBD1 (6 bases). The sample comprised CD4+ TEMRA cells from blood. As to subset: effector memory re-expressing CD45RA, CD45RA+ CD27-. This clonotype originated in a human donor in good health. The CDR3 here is CASSLRQASGNTIYF. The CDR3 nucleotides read TGTGCCAGCTCACTTCGACAGGCCTCTGGAAACACCATATATTTT.